This TCR beta chain is drawn from a study of T-cell reconstitution after alpha-beta-depleted transplantation in children. During its preparation, the TCRbeta library received unique molecular identifiers. In TCRdb, the PCR reads were re-called with MiXCR into one record per CDR3 protein. The sample includes about 980,000 distinct CDR3 sequences, about 26% of them seen just once. Sequencing used PBMCs, mostly from graft donor cells, obtained 360 days after TCRalphabeta/CD19-depleted stem cell transplant. This receptor was taken from a boy younger than two who had a stem cell transplant for SCID, so the T cells may come from the graft donor.

This CDR3 is CASSLLLPSGLHSGYTF. The CDR3 DNA reads TGTGCCAGCAGCCTCTTACTACCTTCGGGGCTACACTCTGGCTACACCTTC. The V call is TRBV7-3, the J call TRBJ1-2; TRBD1 might be the D (5 bases). Between the trimmed V and J ends, which lost 5 bases and 7 bases, there was a span of 26 bases. The CDR3 has 17 residues. The germline CDR1 and CDR2 sequences are SGHTA and FQGTGA.